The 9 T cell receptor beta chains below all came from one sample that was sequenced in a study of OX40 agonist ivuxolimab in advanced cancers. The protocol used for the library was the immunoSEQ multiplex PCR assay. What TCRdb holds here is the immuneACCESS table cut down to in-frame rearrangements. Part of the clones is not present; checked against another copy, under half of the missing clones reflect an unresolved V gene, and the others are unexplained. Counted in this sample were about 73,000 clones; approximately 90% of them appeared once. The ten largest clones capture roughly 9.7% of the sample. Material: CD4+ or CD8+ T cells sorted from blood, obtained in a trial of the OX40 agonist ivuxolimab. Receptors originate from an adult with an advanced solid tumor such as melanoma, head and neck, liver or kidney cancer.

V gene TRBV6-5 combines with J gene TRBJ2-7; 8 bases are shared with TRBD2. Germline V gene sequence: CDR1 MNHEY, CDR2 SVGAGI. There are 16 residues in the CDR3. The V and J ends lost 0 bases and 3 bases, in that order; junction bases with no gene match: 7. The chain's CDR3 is CASSYSTSGGIYEQYF. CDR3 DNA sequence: TGTGCCAGCAGTTACTCTACTAGCGGTGGAATCTACGAGCAGTACTTC.

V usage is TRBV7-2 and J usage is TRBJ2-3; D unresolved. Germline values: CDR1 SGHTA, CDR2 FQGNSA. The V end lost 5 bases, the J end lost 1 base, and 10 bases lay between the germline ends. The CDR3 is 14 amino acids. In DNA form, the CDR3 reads TGTGCCAGCAGCCTACCTATCCGCACAGATACGCAGTATTTT. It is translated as CASSLPIRTDTQYF.

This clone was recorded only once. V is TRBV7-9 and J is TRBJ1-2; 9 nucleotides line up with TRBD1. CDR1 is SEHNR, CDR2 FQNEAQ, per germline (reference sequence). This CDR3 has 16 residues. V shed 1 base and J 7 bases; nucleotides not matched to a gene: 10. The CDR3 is CASSLGQTGGVFGYTF. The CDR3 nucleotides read TGTGCCAGCAGCTTAGGCCAGACAGGGGGAGTTTTTGGCTACACCTTC.

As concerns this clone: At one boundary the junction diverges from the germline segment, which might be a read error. CDR3 bases: TGTGCCAGCAGTCTTCCCGGGGAGGGCCCGGGGAACTTC. Translating it yields CASSLPGEGPGNF. J is TRBJ2-4 and V is TRBV28, with TRBD2 identical over 7 bases. The CDR3 is 13 amino acids. Germline assignment: CDR1 MDHEN and CDR2 SYDVKM.

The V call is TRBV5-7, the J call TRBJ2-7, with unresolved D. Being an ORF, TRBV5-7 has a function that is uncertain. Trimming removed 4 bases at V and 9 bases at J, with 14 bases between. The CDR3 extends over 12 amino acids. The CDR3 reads CASSPENSLQYF. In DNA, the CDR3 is TGTGCCAGCAGCCCCGAGAACAGTCTGCAGTACTTC.

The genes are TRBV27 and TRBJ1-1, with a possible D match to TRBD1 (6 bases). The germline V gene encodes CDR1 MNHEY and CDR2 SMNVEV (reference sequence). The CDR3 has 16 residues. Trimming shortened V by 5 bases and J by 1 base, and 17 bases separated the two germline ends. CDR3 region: CASSPRQVGGNTEAFF. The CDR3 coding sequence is TGTGCCAGCAGTCCACGACAGGTCGGGGGGAACACTGAAGCTTTCTTT.

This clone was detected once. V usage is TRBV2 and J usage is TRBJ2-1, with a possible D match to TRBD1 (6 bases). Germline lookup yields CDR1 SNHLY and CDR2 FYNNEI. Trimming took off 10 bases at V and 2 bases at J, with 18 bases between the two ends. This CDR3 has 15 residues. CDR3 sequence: CATPVRGGPYNEQFF. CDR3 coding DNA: TGTGCCACCCCAGTGAGAGGGGGACCCTACAATGAGCAGTTCTTC.

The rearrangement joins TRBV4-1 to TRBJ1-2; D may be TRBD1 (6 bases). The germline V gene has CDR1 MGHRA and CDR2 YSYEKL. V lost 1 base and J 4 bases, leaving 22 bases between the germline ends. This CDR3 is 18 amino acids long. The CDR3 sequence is CASSQAVWDTLLSYGYTF. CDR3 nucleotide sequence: TGCGCCAGCAGCCAAGCCGTTTGGGACACCCTGTTGAGCTATGGCTACACCTTC.

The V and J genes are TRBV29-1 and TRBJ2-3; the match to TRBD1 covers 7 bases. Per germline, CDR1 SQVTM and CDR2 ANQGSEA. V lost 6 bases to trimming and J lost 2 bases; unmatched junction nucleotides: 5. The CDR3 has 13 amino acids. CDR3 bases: TGCAGCGTGGCAGGGACAGACACAGATACGCAGTATTTT. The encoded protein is CSVAGTDTDTQYF.